The 20 T cell receptor beta chains listed next were all sequenced from one sample in a study of blood T cell repertoires in COVID-19. Produced via immunoSEQ multiplex PCR; TCRdb's table is partial and in-frame only. The sample has around 16,000 clones, about 85% seen once; the top ten hold just under 50%. The source material was peripheral blood. The receptors stem from a human donor in a cohort sampled during active COVID-19.

The J gene is TRBJ2-5, the V gene TRBV5-6, with 7 bases lining up with TRBD1. The trim removed 3 bases at V and 2 bases at J, leaving 4 bases unmatched. The CDR3 length is 14 residues. CDR1 and CDR2 from the germline V gene are SGHDT and YYEEEE. CDR3 amino acids: CASSYGTAQETQYF. CDR3 DNA sequence: TGTGCCAGCAGCTACGGGACAGCACAAGAGACCCAGTACTTC. Using reference TRBV5-6 and TRBJ2-5 for the parts outside the CDR3, the full variable domain is DAGVTQSPTHLIKTRGQQVTLRCSPKSGHDTVSWYQQALGQGPQFIFQYYEEEERQRGNFPDRFSGHQFPNYSSELNVNALLLGDSALYLCASSYGTAQETQYFGPGTRLLVL.

This sequence joins TRBV6-2 or TRBV6-3 and TRBJ1-5; 7 nucleotides agree with TRBD1. In germline, CDR1 is MNHEY, CDR2 SVGEGT. The CDR3 is made up of 12 amino acids. V was pared by 4 bases and J by 16 bases, with 10 bases of the junction left unmatched. The CDR3 DNA follows: TGTGCCAGCAGTTCGATGACAGGGCTGGCTCATTTT. Encoded protein: CASSSMTGLAHF.

The chain carries TRBV18 and TRBJ1-5; D not certain. The CDR3 extends over 17 amino acids. The V end lost 2 bases, the J end lost 4 bases, and 18 bases lay between the germline ends. Per the germline V gene, CDR1 is KGHSH and CDR2 is LQKENI. The CDR3 here is CASSPGRGNSENQPQHF. Here the CDR3 DNA reads TGTGCCAGCTCACCAGGGCGGGGAAATTCGGAGAATCAGCCCCAGCATTTT. Filled out from reference TRBV18 and TRBJ1-5, the complete variable domain reads NAGVMQNPRHLVRRRGQEARLRCSPMKGHSHVYWYRQLPEEGLKFMVYLQKENIIDESGMPKERFSAEFPKEGPSILRIQQVVRGDSAAYFCASSPGRGNSENQPQHFGDGTRLSIL.

The chain uses TRBV28 and TRBJ2-3, with a tentative D call TRBD2 (6 bases). The germline V gene encodes CDR1 MDHEN and CDR2 SYDVKM. This CDR3 contains 15 residues. The germline V and J ends were trimmed by 7 bases and 2 bases, with 16 bases remaining between them. CDR3 in amino acids: CASKVAGSNTDTQYF. CDR3 DNA: TGTGCCAGCAAGGTGGCGGGGAGCAACACAGATACGCAGTATTTT.

The gene calls are TRBV2 and TRBJ2-3, with 8 bases fitting TRBD2. CDR1 is SNHLY, CDR2 FYNNEI, per germline. V shed 7 bases and J 2 bases; nucleotides not matched to a gene: 5. CDR3 length: 14 amino acids. For the CDR3, the DNA is TGTGCCAGCACCGAGCGGGGGATCACAGATACGCAGTATTTT. Translated, it gives CASTERGITDTQYF.

The chain recombines TRBV19 with TRBJ2-2; a possible D gene is TRBD1 (7 bases). The CDR3 extends over 14 amino acids. Germline CDR1 LNHDA, CDR2 SQIVND (reference sequence). V lost 5 bases to trimming and J lost 2 bases, with 9 bases between them. DNA of the CDR3: TGTGCCAGTAGTGGAGGGGGCAACACCGGGGAGCTGTTTTTT. Translated: CASSGGGNTGELFF. The whole variable domain, filled in from reference TRBV19 and TRBJ2-2, reads DGGITQSPKYLFRKEGQNVTLSCEQNLNHDAMYWYRQDPGQGLRLIYYSQIVNDFQKGDIAEGYSVSREKKESFPLTVTSAQKNPTAFYLCASSGGGNTGELFFGEGSRLTVL.

This clone has only one observation. The chain combines TRBV19 with TRBJ1-2; TRBD1 might be the D (5 bases). This CDR3 region has 16 residues. The germline V gene has CDR1 LNHDA and CDR2 SQIVND (reference sequence). Trimming took off 4 bases at V and 4 bases at J, with 19 bases between the two ends. The DNA of the CDR3 is TGTGCCAGTAGTACCCCAGAGACAGCCGGGGGCTATGGCTACACCTTC. Translated, it gives CASSTPETAGGYGYTF.

V and J are TRBV7-8 and TRBJ2-5; 8 bases fit TRBD1. V dropped 6 bases and J dropped 4; count of bases not matched to a gene: 7. The CDR3 loop spans 14 amino acids. Germline V gives CDR1 SGHVS, CDR2 FQNEAQ. Here the CDR3 reads CASSRDRMLETQYF. The CDR3 DNA reads TGTGCCAGCAGTCGGGACAGGATGTTAGAGACCCAGTACTTC.

This chain uses TRBV6-2 or TRBV6-3 with TRBJ2-7, with TRBD1 matching over 8 bases. Per germline, CDR1 MNHEY and CDR2 SVGEGT. This CDR3 has 16 residues. Losses at the gene ends were 2 bases for V and 6 bases for J; bases not matched to a gene: 12. This chain's CDR3 is CASSYPPGQGESEQYF. CDR3 in DNA: TGTGCCAGCAGTTACCCTCCTGGACAGGGAGAGAGCGAGCAGTACTTC.

The chain couples TRBV9 to TRBJ2-3, with 11 bases matching TRBD1. The CDR3 totals 14 residues. Germline lookup yields CDR1 SGDLS and CDR2 YYNGEE. Trimming cost V 3 bases and J 9 bases; bases outside gene matches: 6. The CDR3 sequence: CASSDGQGAVTQYF. CDR3 nucleotide sequence: TGTGCCAGCAGCGACGGACAGGGGGCAGTAACGCAGTATTTT.

The chain carries TRBV6-5 and TRBJ2-6; TRBD1 is a possible D gene (6 bases). This CDR3 contains 15 residues. Germline lookup yields CDR1 MNHEY and CDR2 SVGAGI. V lost 5 bases, J lost 0 bases, and 8 bases lay in between. The CDR3 sequence: CASSQDSSGANVLTF. The DNA of the CDR3 is TGTGCCAGCAGTCAGGACAGCTCTGGGGCCAACGTCCTGACTTTC.

V and J are TRBV7-9 and TRBJ1-5; 8 bases match TRBD1. The V segment lost 4 bases and the J segment 4 bases; nucleotides outside the gene matches: 15. CDR1 and CDR2 from the germline V gene are SEHNR and FQNEAQ (reference sequence). The CDR3 has 18 amino acids. CDR3 sequence reads: CASSSWGTGGVENQPQHF. The CDR3 bases are TGTGCCAGCAGCTCCTGGGGGACAGGAGGGGTGGAAAATCAGCCCCAGCATTTT.

The V and J genes are TRBV9 and TRBJ2-7, with 8 bases that match TRBD2. This CDR3 is 15 amino acids long. With V trimmed by 0 bases and J by 3 bases, 5 bases remained unmatched. Germline V gene lookup returns CDR1 SGDLS and CDR2 YYNGEE. CDR3 DNA sequence: TGTGCCAGCAGCGTAGTTTCGAGCGGGGGCTACGAGCAGTACTTC. Protein product: CASSVVSSGGYEQYF.

The rearrangement links TRBV5-1 to TRBJ2-5, with D perhaps matching TRBD1 (5 bases). Per germline, CDR1 SGHRS and CDR2 YFSETQ. The germline V and J ends were trimmed by 3 bases and 3 bases, with 15 bases remaining between them. The CDR3 spans 15 residues. CDR3 DNA: TGCGCCAGCAGCTCCTTTCAGGCAGGGAAAGAGACCCAGTACTTC. As protein: CASSSFQAGKETQYF. The variable domain in full, with the rest retrieved from reference TRBV5-1 and TRBJ2-5, is KAGVTQTPRYLIKTRGQQVTLSCSPISGHRSVSWYQQTPGQGLQFLFEYFSETQRNKGNFPGRFSGRQFSNSRSEMNVSTLELGDSALYLCASSSFQAGKETQYFGPGTRLLVL.

This sequence joins TRBV5-1 and TRBJ1-4; TRBD1 is a possible D gene (5 bases). V was trimmed by 4 bases and J by 7 bases, leaving 14 bases between them. In germline, CDR1 is SGHRS, CDR2 YFSETQ. The CDR3 runs 14 residues. CDR3 bases: TGCGCCAGCAGCCTTCAGGGTGTAGGTGAAAAACTGTTTTTT. Its protein is CASSLQGVGEKLFF.

This clone came up a few times. The chain joins TRBV27 to TRBJ1-3; a weak D match, TRBD1 (6 bases). Germline V gives CDR1 MNHEY, CDR2 SMNVEV (reference sequence). The CDR3 consists of 11 residues. V lost 6 bases to trimming and J lost 10 bases, with 10 bases between them. The CDR3 reads CASRQGQTIYF. The CDR3 coding sequence is TGTGCCAGCAGACAGGGCCAGACCATATATTTT.

V usage is TRBV2 and J usage is TRBJ2-2, with 13 bases fitting TRBD2. The CDR3 spans 14 residues. The ends lost 6 bases at V and 8 bases at J; junction bases unmatched: 3. The germline CDR1 and CDR2 sequences are SNHLY and FYNNEI. For the CDR3, the DNA is TGTGCCAGCAGGGGACTAGCGGGGACGGGGGAGCTGTTTTTT. Translating it yields CASRGLAGTGELFF.

This clone showed up just once. The chain carries TRBV27 and TRBJ2-2; 7 nucleotides agree with TRBD1. CDR3 length: 14 amino acids. Trimming at V came to 6 bases and at J to 5 bases, leaving 6 bases not matched to a gene. CDR1 and CDR2 (germline): MNHEY, SMNVEV (reference sequence). This CDR3 is CASSRQGGTGELFF. The CDR3 DNA follows: TGTGCCAGCAGCCGACAGGGTGGTACCGGGGAGCTGTTTTTT.

The V call is TRBV10-3, the J call TRBJ2-5, with 16 nucleotides matching TRBD2. The V gene's germline CDR1 is ENHRY and CDR2 SYGVKD. The CDR3 runs to 17 residues. Trimming cost V 9 bases and J 5 bases; bases outside gene matches: 12. This CDR3 reads CAMGSGTSGGASETQYF. The DNA for the CDR3 is TGTGCCATGGGATCCGGGACTAGCGGGGGGGCAAGTGAGACCCAGTACTTC.

V is TRBV11-2 and J is TRBJ1-4; D not certain. The CDR3 loop spans 14 amino acids. With 4 bases removed from V and 6 bases from J, the gap between germline ends came to 12 bases. CDR1 SGHAT and CDR2 FQNNGV come from the germline V gene. CDR3 amino acids: CASSSLSSDEKLFF. The CDR3 bases are TGTGCCAGCAGCTCTCTGTCCTCGGATGAAAAACTGTTTTTT.